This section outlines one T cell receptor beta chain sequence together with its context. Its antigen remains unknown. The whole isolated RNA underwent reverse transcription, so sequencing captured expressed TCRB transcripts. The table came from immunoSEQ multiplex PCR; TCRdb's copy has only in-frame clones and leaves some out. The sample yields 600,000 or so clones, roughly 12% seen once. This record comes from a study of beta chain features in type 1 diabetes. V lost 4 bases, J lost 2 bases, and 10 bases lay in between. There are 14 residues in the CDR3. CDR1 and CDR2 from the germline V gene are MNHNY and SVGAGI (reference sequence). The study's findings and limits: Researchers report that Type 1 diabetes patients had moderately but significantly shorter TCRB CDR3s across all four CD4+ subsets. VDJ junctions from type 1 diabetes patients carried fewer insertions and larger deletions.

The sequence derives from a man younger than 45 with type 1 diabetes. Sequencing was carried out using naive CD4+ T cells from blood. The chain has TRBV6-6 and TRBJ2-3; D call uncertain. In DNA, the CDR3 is TGTGCCAGCAGTTCCCGGACCGACACAGATACGCAGTATTTT. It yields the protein CASSSRTDTDTQYF.